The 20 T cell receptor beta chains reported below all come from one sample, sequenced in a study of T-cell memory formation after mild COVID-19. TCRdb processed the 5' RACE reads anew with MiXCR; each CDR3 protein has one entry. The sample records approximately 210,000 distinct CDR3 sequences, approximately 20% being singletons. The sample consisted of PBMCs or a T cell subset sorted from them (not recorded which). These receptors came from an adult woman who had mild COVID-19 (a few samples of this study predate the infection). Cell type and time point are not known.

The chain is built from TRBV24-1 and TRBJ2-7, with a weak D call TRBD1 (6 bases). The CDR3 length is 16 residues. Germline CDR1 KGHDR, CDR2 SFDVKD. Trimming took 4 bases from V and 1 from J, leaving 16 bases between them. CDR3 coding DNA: TGTGCCACCAGTGACGGCGCCCGGACAGCTTCCTACGAGCAGTACTTC. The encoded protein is CATSDGARTASYEQYF.

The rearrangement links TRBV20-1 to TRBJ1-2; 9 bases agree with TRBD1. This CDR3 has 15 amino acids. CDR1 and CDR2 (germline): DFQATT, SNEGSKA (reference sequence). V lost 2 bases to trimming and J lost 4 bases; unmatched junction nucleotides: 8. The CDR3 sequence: CSARPRQGVGYGYTF. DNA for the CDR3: TGCAGTGCTAGACCCCGACAGGGGGTGGGCTATGGCTACACCTTC.

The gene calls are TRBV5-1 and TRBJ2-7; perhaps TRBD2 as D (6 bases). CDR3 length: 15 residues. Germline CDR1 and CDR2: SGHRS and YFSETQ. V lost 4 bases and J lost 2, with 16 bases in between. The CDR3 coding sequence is TGCGCCAGCAGCCCCCACCTAGCGAACACCTACGAGCAGTACTTC. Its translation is CASSPHLANTYEQYF.

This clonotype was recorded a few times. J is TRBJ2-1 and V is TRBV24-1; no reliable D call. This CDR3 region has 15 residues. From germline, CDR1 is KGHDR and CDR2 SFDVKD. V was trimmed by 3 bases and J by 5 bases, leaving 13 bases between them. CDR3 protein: CATSDPRNVNNEQFF. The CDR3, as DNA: TGTGCCACCAGTGATCCCCGAAATGTAAACAATGAGCAGTTCTTC.

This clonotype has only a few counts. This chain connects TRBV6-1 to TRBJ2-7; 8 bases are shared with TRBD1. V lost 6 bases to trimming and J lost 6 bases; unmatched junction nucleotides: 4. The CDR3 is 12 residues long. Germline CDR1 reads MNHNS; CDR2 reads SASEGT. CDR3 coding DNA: TGTGCCAGCAGCTCCGGGACAGGCGAGCAGTACTTC. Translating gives CASSSGTGEQYF.

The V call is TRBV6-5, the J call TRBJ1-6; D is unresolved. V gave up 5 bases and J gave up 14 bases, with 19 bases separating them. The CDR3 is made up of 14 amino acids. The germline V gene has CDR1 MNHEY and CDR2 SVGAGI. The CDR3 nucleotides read TGTGCCAGCAGTACGGACGGCGGGAAGATAACCCTCCACTTT. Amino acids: CASSTDGGKITLHF.

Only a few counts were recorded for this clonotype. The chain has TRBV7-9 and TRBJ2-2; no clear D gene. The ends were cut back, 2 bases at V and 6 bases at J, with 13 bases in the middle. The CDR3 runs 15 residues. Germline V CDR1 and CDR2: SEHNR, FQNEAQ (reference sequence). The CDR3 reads CASSLMSLMAGELFF. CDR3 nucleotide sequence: TGTGCCAGCAGCTTAATGAGTCTGATGGCCGGGGAGCTGTTTTTT.

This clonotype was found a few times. The CDR3 DNA reads as TGCGCCAGCAGCCAATCTGTGACTATCTACGAGCAGTACTTC. It translates to CASSQSVTIYEQYF. This sequence joins TRBV4-1 and TRBJ2-7; possible D gene TRBD2, 5 bases. Trimming removed 2 bases at V and 3 bases at J, with 11 bases between. The germline CDR1 and CDR2 sequences are MGHRA and YSYEKL. The CDR3 sequence is 14 residues long.

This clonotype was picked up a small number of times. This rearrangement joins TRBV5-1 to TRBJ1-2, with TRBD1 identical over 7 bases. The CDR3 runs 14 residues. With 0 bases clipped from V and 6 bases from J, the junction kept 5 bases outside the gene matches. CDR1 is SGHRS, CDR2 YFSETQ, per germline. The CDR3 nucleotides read TGCGCCAGCAGCTTGGGGGACAGACGAGATGGCTACACCTTC. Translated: CASSLGDRRDGYTF.

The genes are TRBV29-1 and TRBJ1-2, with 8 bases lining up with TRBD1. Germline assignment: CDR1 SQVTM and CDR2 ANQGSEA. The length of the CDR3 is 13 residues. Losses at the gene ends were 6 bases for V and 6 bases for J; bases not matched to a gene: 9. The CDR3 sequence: CSVTDRGSNGYTF. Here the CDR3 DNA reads TGCAGCGTAACCGACAGGGGTAGCAATGGCTACACCTTC.

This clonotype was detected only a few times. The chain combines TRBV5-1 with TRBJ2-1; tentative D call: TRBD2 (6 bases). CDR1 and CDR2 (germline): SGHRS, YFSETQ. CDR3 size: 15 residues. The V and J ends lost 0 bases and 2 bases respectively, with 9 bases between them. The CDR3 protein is CASSLAGEAYNEQFF. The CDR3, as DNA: TGCGCCAGCAGCTTGGCCGGGGAGGCCTACAATGAGCAGTTCTTC.

This chain's CDR3 is CASRERGLPTDTQYF. CDR3 DNA sequence: TGCGCCAGCAGAGAGAGGGGACTCCCCACAGATACGCAGTATTTT. The chain joins TRBV5-1 to TRBJ2-3, with D possibly TRBD2 on 6 matching bases. The V gene's germline CDR1 is SGHRS and CDR2 YFSETQ. Trimming cost V 5 bases and J 2 bases, with 15 bases left between them. The CDR3 totals 15 residues.

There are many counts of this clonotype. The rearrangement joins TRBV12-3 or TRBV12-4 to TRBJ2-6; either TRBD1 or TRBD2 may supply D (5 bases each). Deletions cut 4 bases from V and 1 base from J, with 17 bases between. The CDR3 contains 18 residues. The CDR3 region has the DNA TGTGCCAGCAGTTCGGGACCTACTAGGGGATCTGGGGCCAACGTCCTGACTTTC. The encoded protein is CASSSGPTRGSGANVLTF.

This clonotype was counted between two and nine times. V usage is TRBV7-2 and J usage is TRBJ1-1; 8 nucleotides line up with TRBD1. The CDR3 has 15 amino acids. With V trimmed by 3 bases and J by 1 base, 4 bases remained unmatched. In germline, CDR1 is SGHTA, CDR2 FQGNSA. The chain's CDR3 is CASSLVQGANTEAFF. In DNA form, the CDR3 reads TGTGCCAGCAGCTTGGTTCAGGGGGCGAACACTGAAGCTTTCTTT. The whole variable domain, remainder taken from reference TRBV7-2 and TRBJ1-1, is GAGVSQSPSNKVTEKGKDVELRCDPISGHTALYWYRQSLGQGLEFLIYFQGNSAPDKSGLPSDRFSAERTGGSVSTLTIQRTQQEDSAVYLCASSLVQGANTEAFFGQGTRLTVV.

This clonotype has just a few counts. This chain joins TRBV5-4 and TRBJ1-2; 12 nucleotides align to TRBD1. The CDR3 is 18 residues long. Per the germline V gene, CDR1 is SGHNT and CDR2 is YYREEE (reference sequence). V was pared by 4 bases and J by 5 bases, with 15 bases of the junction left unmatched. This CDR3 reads CASSPYASGQGAEYGYTF. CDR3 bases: TGTGCCAGCAGCCCTTACGCGTCGGGACAGGGGGCGGAATATGGCTACACCTTC.

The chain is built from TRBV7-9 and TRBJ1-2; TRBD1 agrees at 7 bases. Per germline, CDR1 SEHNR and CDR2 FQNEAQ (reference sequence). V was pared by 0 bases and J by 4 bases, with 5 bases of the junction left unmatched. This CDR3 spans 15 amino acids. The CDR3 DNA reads TGTGCCAGCAGCTTAGCGCAGGGGGTGCCCTATGGCTACACCTTC. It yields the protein CASSLAQGVPYGYTF.

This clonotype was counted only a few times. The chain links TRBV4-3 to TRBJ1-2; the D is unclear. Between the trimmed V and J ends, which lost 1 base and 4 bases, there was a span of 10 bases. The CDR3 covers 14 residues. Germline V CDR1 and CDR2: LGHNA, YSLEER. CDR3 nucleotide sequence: TGCGCCAGCAGCCAAGGGATACAGTTCTATGGCTACACCTTC. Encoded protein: CASSQGIQFYGYTF.

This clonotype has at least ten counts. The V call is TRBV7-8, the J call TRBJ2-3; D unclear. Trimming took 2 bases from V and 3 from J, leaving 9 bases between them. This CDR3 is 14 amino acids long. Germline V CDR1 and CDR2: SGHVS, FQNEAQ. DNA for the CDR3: TGTGCCAGCAGCTTAAATGTAGGGACAGATACGCAGTATTTT. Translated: CASSLNVGTDTQYF.

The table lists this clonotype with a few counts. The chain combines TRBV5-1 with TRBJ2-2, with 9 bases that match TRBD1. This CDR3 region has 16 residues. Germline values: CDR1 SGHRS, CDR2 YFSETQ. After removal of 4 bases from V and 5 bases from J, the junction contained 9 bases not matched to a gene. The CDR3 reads CASSLHTGGRTGELFF. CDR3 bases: TGCGCCAGCAGCCTGCACACAGGGGGCCGAACCGGGGAGCTGTTTTTT.

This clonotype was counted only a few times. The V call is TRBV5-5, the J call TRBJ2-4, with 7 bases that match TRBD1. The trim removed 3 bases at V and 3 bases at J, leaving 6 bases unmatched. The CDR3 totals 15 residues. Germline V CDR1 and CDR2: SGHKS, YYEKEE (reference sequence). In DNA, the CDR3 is TGTGCCAGCAGCTCCTATGGACAGGACAAAAACATTCAGTACTTC. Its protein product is CASSSYGQDKNIQYF.